A selection of T cell receptor beta chains follows, all from one sample in a study of blood T cell repertoires in COVID-19. TCRdb's table, derived via immunoSEQ multiplex PCR, lists solely in-frame clones and lacks some. The sample yields hundreds of thousands of clones, just over 85% seen once. Material: peripheral blood. These receptors all come from a woman under 40 with active or convalescent COVID-19. CDR3s include the opening cysteine and the closing phenylalanine or tryptophan. Fields, in order: D gene, J gene, V gene, clone size, CDR3 protein, CDR3 DNA. A D gene is named only where the DNA matches it firmly. Only part of the rows carry a size: once, few, many, or a class if the clone is expanded.

NA,TRBJ2-1,TRBV20-1,NA,CSARPGLEQFF,TGCAGTGCTAGACCGGGACTTGAGCAGTTCTTC
TRBD1,TRBJ1-2,TRBV3-1/TRBV3-2,NA,CASSQDTPGGANYGYTF,TGTGCCAGCAGCCAAGATACGCCAGGGGGAGCTAACTATGGCTACACCTTC
NA,TRBJ2-7,TRBV5-1,NA,CASSRELVAPEQYF,TGCGCCAGCAGTCGAGAGTTGGTAGCCCCCGAGCAGTACTTC
NA,TRBJ1-6,TRBV5-1,NA,CASSLQGDNSPLHF,TGCGCCAGCAGCTTGCAGGGTGATAATTCACCCCTCCACTTT
NA,TRBJ2-3,TRBV5-1,NA,CATTPGGGILTDTQYF,TGCGCCACTACGCCCGGCGGGGGCATTCTTACAGATACGCAGTATTTT
NA,TRBJ1-1,TRBV5-1,NA,CASSFPGNTEAFF,TGCGCCAGCAGCTTTCCAGGGAACACTGAAGCTTTCTTT
TRBD1,TRBJ1-2,TRBV6-5,NA,CASRKTGEPSYGYTF,TGTGCCAGCAGAAAAACAGGGGAACCTAGCTATGGCTACACCTTC
TRBD1,TRBJ1-6,TRBV6-5,few,CASRGQGAASPLHF,TGTGCCAGCAGAGGCCAGGGGGCAGCGTCACCCCTCCACTTT
TRBD1,TRBJ1-4,TRBV28,NA,CASSPRLDRGSEKLFF,TGTGCCAGCAGTCCCCGCCTTGACAGGGGGAGTGAAAAACTGTTTTTT
NA,TRBJ1-3,TRBV3-1/TRBV3-2,NA,CASSQDFSLSGNTIYF,TGTGCCAGCAGCCAAGATTTTTCCCTCTCTGGAAACACCATATATTTT
TRBD1,TRBJ2-7,TRBV2,NA,CASNGQGMHEQYF,TGTGCCAGCAATGGACAGGGGATGCACGAGCAGTACTTC
NA,TRBJ1-1,TRBV5-4,NA,CASSIPTGIGTEAFF,TGTGCCAGCAGCATCCCGACGGGGATTGGGACTGAAGCTTTCTTT
TRBD2,TRBJ2-3,TRBV6-5,NA,CASREGLAGVTQYF,TGTGCCAGCAGGGAGGGACTAGCGGGAGTGACGCAGTATTTT
TRBD1,TRBJ1-5,TRBV10-3,NA,CAIIREFDRGASNQPQHF,TGTGCCATCATACGGGAATTTGACAGGGGCGCCAGCAATCAGCCCCAGCATTTT
NA,TRBJ1-4,TRBV18,once,CASSPPQETNEKLFF,TGTGCCAGCTCACCACCCCAGGAAACTAATGAAAAACTGTTTTTT
NA,TRBJ1-2,TRBV18,NA,CASSRMGARLGGYTF,TGTGCCAGCTCTCGAATGGGGGCACGCCTGGGCGGCTACACCTTC
TRBD1,TRBJ2-7,TRBV19,once,CASSIGTGALSYEQYF,TGTGCCAGTAGTATAGGGACAGGGGCACTATCCTACGAGCAGTACTTC
NA,TRBJ2-7,TRBV7-9,NA,CASSIGQLSSYEQYF,TGTGCCAGCAGCATCGGACAGCTTAGCTCCTACGAGCAGTACTTC
TRBD1,TRBJ1-3,TRBV6-5,once,CASSYGTGGNTIYF,TGTGCCAGCAGTTACGGGACAGGGGGAAACACCATATATTTT
NA,TRBJ1-2,TRBV29-1,once,CSVGNGQSRSYTF,TGCAGCGTCGGAAACGGACAGAGCCGGAGCTACACCTTC
TRBD2,TRBJ2-2,TRBV19,NA,CASSIRLAANTGELFF,TGTGCCAGTAGTATCAGACTAGCAGCGAACACCGGGGAGCTGTTTTTT
TRBD2,TRBJ2-3,TRBV7-9,NA,CASSYPILAGGVDTQYF,TGTGCCAGCAGCTACCCGATTCTAGCGGGGGGGGTAGATACGCAGTATTTT
TRBD1,TRBJ1-2,TRBV19,NA,CASSIGGQGARGYTF,TGTGCCAGTAGTATAGGGGGCCAGGGGGCGCGTGGCTACACCTTC
NA,TRBJ2-3,TRBV29-1,NA,CSVAKTGDTQYF,TGCAGCGTTGCCAAAACGGGGGATACGCAGTATTTT
NA,TRBJ1-5,TRBV13,NA,CASSLGRHHQPQHF,TGTGCCAGCAGCTTAGGGCGACACCATCAGCCCCAGCATTTT
NA,TRBJ2-7,TRBV6-5,NA,CASSWGTMEYEQYF,TGTGCCAGCAGTTGGGGGACAATGGAATACGAGCAGTACTTC
TRBD2,TRBJ2-1,TRBV27,NA,CASSLSTSGRSYNEQFF,TGTGCCAGCAGTTTATCGACTAGCGGGAGGTCCTACAATGAGCAGTTCTTC
NA,TRBJ1-5,TRBV18,NA,CASSPRAGDGNQPQHF,TGTGCCAGCTCACCAAGGGCGGGTGACGGCAATCAGCCCCAGCATTTT
NA,TRBJ2-5,TRBV7-2,NA,CASSFGRGETQYF,TGTGCCAGCAGCTTCGGACGCGGGGAGACCCAGTACTTC
NA,TRBJ1-4,TRBV2,few,CASSEAAAANEKLFF,TGTGCCAGCAGTGAAGCTGCTGCAGCTAATGAAAAACTGTTTTTT
TRBD1,TRBJ1-1,TRBV25-1,NA,CASSQRQGNTEAFF,TGTGCCAGCAGTCAGAGACAGGGTAACACTGAAGCTTTCTTT
NA,TRBJ1-4,TRBV7-9,once,CASSPFGVGGEKLFF,TGTGCCAGCAGCCCCTTCGGGGTGGGGGGTGAAAAACTGTTTTTT
NA,TRBJ2-7,TRBV6-5,few,CASSPSGYEQYF,TGTGCCAGCAGTCCCAGTGGCTACGAGCAGTACTTC
TRBD1,TRBJ1-4,TRBV9,NA,CASSVTGTGGLFEKLFF,TGTGCCAGCAGCGTAACCGGGACAGGGGGCTTATTTGAAAAACTGTTTTTT
TRBD1,TRBJ1-5,TRBV6-6,NA,CASRLHRGVADQPQHF,TGTGCCAGCAGACTACACAGGGGCGTAGCAGATCAGCCCCAGCATTTT
NA,TRBJ1-1,TRBV12-5,NA,CASVLGVYSEAFF,TGTGCTAGTGTTCTAGGGGTTTACTCTGAAGCTTTCTTT
TRBD1,TRBJ2-7,TRBV5-6,NA,CASSPPGQFYEQYF,TGTGCCAGCAGCCCACCGGGACAGTTCTACGAGCAGTACTTC
NA,TRBJ2-3,TRBV28,NA,CASSFTMGTDTQYF,TGTGCCAGCAGTTTTACTATGGGCACAGATACGCAGTATTTT
TRBD2,TRBJ2-1,TRBV19,NA,CASSALAGAFGAYNEQFF,TGTGCCAGTAGTGCACTAGCGGGAGCCTTCGGGGCCTACAATGAGCAGTTCTTC
NA,TRBJ2-7,TRBV13,NA,CASRKSTGTPTGEQYF,TGTGCCAGCAGGAAATCTACCGGGACGCCCACAGGGGAGCAGTACTTC
TRBD2,TRBJ2-2,TRBV24-1,NA,CATSDPTSGGTGELFF,TGTGCCACCAGTGACCCCACTAGCGGGGGCACCGGGGAGCTGTTTTTT
TRBD2,TRBJ2-7,TRBV6-6,NA,CASSYSSTSGYEQYF,TGTGCCAGCAGTTACTCGAGTACTAGCGGGTACGAGCAGTACTTC
NA,TRBJ1-2,TRBV5-1,NA,CASSGRDYGYTF,TGCGCCAGCAGCGGGAGGGACTATGGCTACACCTTC
TRBD1,TRBJ2-7,TRBV4-1,NA,CASSRDRGGYEQYF,TGCGCCAGCAGCCGGGACAGGGGAGGCTACGAGCAGTACTTC
TRBD2,TRBJ2-1,TRBV5-1,NA,CASSSGTSSYNEQFF,TGCGCCAGCAGTTCCGGGACTAGCTCTTACAATGAGCAGTTCTTC
NA,TRBJ2-7,TRBV4-1,NA,CASSQDYGGRIDYYEQYF,TGCGCCAGCAGCCAAGATTACGGGGGGCGGATCGATTACTACGAGCAGTACTTC